This T cell receptor (beta chain) derives from a study of blood T cells in healthy people across ages. The CDR3 sequence is 16 residues long. In germline, CDR1 is GTSNPN, CDR2 SVGIG (reference sequence). Unmatched junction bases numbered 11, after V lost 3 bases and J lost 4 bases. Together with a sample-barcoded 5' primer, a J-beta primer mix was included in a second PCR lasting about 7 to 12 cycles. A template-switch adaptor with 12 random nucleotides tagged each cDNA molecule. TCRdb itself ran the 5' RACE reads through MiXCR, one entry per CDR3 protein. The sample lists approximately 800,000 distinct CDR3 sequences; roughly 24% were seen once. Donors gave roughly 10 milliliters of peripheral blood apiece. The same data also went into a second study, on T cells of mothers and their children. That study adds: Related mother-child pairs showed slightly, non-significantly higher overlap than unrelated pairs.

The chain couples TRBV30 to TRBJ2-2; 7 bases line up with TRBD2. The sequence came from a boy aged 5-17 years in good health. The sample comprised blood. The CDR3 DNA reads TGTGCCTGGAGCTTTTGGACTAGTAGGGGCACCGGGGAGCTGTTTTTT. It is translated as CAWSFWTSRGTGELFF. The full variable domain, its missing parts supplied by reference TRBV30 and TRBJ2-2, is SQTIHQWPATLVQPVGSPLSLECTVEGTSNPNLYWYRQAAGRGLQLLFYSVGIGQISSEVPQNLSASRPQDRQFILSSKKLLLSDSGFYLCAWSFWTSRGTGELFFGEGSRLTVL.